This TCR beta chain is drawn from a study of Ad26.COV2.S vaccination and SARS-CoV-2 variants. Profiling relied on immunoSEQ multiplex PCR, and the TCRdb table lists in-frame clones only, not all of them. The sample has 350,000 to 450,000 clones, around 82% seen once; the top ten hold almost 7.5%. Noted treatment: 15 to 20 received Ad26.COV2.S at low or high dose, single or two shots; 5 received placebo; per-sample allocation not given. Vaccine and placebo recipients were sampled on day 63 after the first injection. The length of the CDR3 is 14 residues. V was cut by 2 bases and J by 3 bases, with 9 bases left in between. Germline assignment: CDR1 WSHSY and CDR2 SAAADI.

The chain couples TRBV10-2 to TRBJ2-3; no reliable D call. The sequence was collected from a person aged 18-60 years who received the Ad26.COV2.S COVID-19 vaccine or a placebo. The sample consisted of peripheral blood, taken in a trial of Ad26.COV2.S vaccine versus placebo. The CDR3 loop reads CASSEKVWTDTQYF. The CDR3 DNA follows: TGCGCCAGCAGTGAGAAGGTCTGGACAGATACGCAGTATTTT.